This is a list of T cell receptor beta chains from one sample in a study of beta chain features in type 1 diabetes. Only in-frame clones appear in the TCRdb table, and some are missing; sequencing was by immunoSEQ multiplex PCR. Counted here are 400,000 to 550,000 clones, about an eighth occurring once; the ten biggest clones make up 0.045% to 0.06%. The specimen was naive CD4+ T cells from blood. All receptors derive from a woman aged 18-30 years in good health. The CDR3 runs from the conserved cysteine through the conserved F or W. The D gene is left open where the match is weak.

d_call: TRBD2
v_call: TRBV9
cdr3_length: 14
cdr3_aa: CASNLAGRTDTQYF

d_call: .
v_call: TRBV14
cdr3_length: 12
cdr3_aa: CASSQVAYEQYF

d_call: .
v_call: TRBV7-2
cdr3_length: 15
cdr3_aa: CASSHPSEGGYGYTF

d_call: .
v_call: TRBV29-1
cdr3_length: 16
cdr3_aa: CSVENPLKGSYNEQFF

d_call: .
v_call: TRBV5-1
cdr3_length: 17
cdr3_aa: CASSLDRFEAGANVLTF

d_call: TRBD1
v_call: TRBV5-4
cdr3_length: 15
cdr3_aa: CASSPRQGGGEKLFF

d_call: .
v_call: TRBV7-2
cdr3_length: 16
cdr3_aa: CASSSQMGVLDNEQFF

d_call: TRBD2
v_call: TRBV2
cdr3_length: 17
cdr3_aa: CAISGTSGGRSYNEQFF

d_call: .
v_call: TRBV6-1
cdr3_length: 14
cdr3_aa: CASRGSSSYNEQFF

d_call: .
v_call: TRBV20-1
cdr3_length: 11
cdr3_aa: CSVQRNNEQFF

d_call: TRBD1
v_call: TRBV7-9
cdr3_length: 16
cdr3_aa: CASSPGQAPSTDTQYF

d_call: .
v_call: TRBV4-1
cdr3_length: 13
cdr3_aa: CASSQERVSPLHF

d_call: TRBD1
v_call: TRBV5-6
cdr3_length: 15
cdr3_aa: CASSETGGEQETQYF

d_call: .
v_call: TRBV11-3
cdr3_length: 12
cdr3_aa: CASRHRNTEAFF

d_call: .
v_call: TRBV29-1
cdr3_length: 13
cdr3_aa: CSVEEWVGQPQHF

d_call: .
v_call: TRBV27
cdr3_length: 16
cdr3_aa: CASMVRTRLAKNIQYF

d_call: .
v_call: TRBV5-1
cdr3_length: 14
cdr3_aa: CASSKDGSSYEQYF

d_call: .
v_call: TRBV7-2
cdr3_length: 12
cdr3_aa: CASSLAGTEAFF

d_call: .
v_call: TRBV4-1
cdr3_length: 14
cdr3_aa: CASSQDPGSDTQYF

d_call: .
v_call: TRBV18
cdr3_length: 14
cdr3_aa: CASSPVVDHYGYTF

d_call: .
v_call: TRBV11-3
cdr3_length: 11
cdr3_aa: CASSLLGKLFF

d_call: .
v_call: TRBV4-3
cdr3_length: 14
cdr3_aa: CASSQTPGRVYNTF

d_call: .
v_call: TRBV15
cdr3_length: 14
cdr3_aa: CATSISRGGSPLHF

d_call: .
v_call: TRBV7-6
cdr3_length: 18
cdr3_aa: CASSLVGFLRAGKETQYF

d_call: TRBD2
v_call: TRBV7-2
cdr3_length: 15
cdr3_aa: CASSPLADSYNEQFF

d_call: .
v_call: TRBV5-1
cdr3_length: 12
cdr3_aa: CASSRGFYEQYF

d_call: .
v_call: TRBV29-1
cdr3_length: 13
cdr3_aa: CSVEGASFSGYTF

d_call: TRBD1
v_call: TRBV4-2
cdr3_length: 13
cdr3_aa: CASSPRMAGQLFF

d_call: .
v_call: TRBV9
cdr3_length: 14
cdr3_aa: CASSVTVTNEKLFF

d_call: .
v_call: TRBV7-3
cdr3_length: 17
cdr3_aa: CASSLYPGDRGKETQYF

d_call: .
v_call: TRBV30
cdr3_length: 13
cdr3_aa: CAWGWQGDQPQHF

d_call: TRBD1
v_call: TRBV27
cdr3_length: 13
cdr3_aa: CANDYRGLDTQYF

d_call: TRBD1
v_call: TRBV5-1
cdr3_length: 15
cdr3_aa: CASRATGGIGETQYF

d_call: TRBD2
v_call: TRBV27
cdr3_length: 15
cdr3_aa: CASSFWKRELDEQYF

d_call: TRBD1
v_call: TRBV2
cdr3_length: 16
cdr3_aa: CASSVPMTGINEKLFF

d_call: .
v_call: TRBV5-1
cdr3_length: 14
cdr3_aa: CASSSTAMNTEAFF

d_call: .
v_call: TRBV5-1
cdr3_length: 15
cdr3_aa: CASSFPQGGQETQYF

d_call: TRBD2
v_call: TRBV5-1
cdr3_length: 15
cdr3_aa: CATSTSAANTGELFF

d_call: .
v_call: TRBV30
cdr3_length: 11
cdr3_aa: CAWANRDQQFF

d_call: .
v_call: TRBV2
cdr3_length: 14
cdr3_aa: CASSESGTKNIQYF

d_call: .
v_call: TRBV19
cdr3_length: 14
cdr3_aa: CASRDRRRTDTQYF

d_call: .
v_call: TRBV11-2
cdr3_length: 17
cdr3_aa: CASSSRGGPSSTDTQYF

d_call: .
v_call: TRBV18
cdr3_length: 13
cdr3_aa: CASSPGQQETQYF

d_call: .
v_call: TRBV7-8
cdr3_length: 15
cdr3_aa: CASSSQRHGWETQYF

d_call: TRBD1
v_call: TRBV30
cdr3_length: 12
cdr3_aa: CAWSGTGPGYTF

d_call: .
v_call: TRBV29-1
cdr3_length: 13
cdr3_aa: CSVVPALNYGYTF

d_call: .
v_call: TRBV19
cdr3_length: 13
cdr3_aa: CASSTTANYGYTF

d_call: TRBD2
v_call: TRBV9
cdr3_length: 16
cdr3_aa: CASGDGSGASTDTQYF

d_call: .
v_call: TRBV27
cdr3_length: 14
cdr3_aa: CASVSVRRGETQYF

d_call: .
v_call: TRBV7-9
cdr3_length: 16
cdr3_aa: CASTSVVLSGANVLTF

d_call: .
v_call: TRBV10-3
cdr3_length: 15
cdr3_aa: CAISDRGLTTDTQYF

d_call: .
v_call: TRBV20-1
cdr3_length: 11
cdr3_aa: CSALKIEKLFF

d_call: .
v_call: TRBV4-3
cdr3_length: 16
cdr3_aa: CASSQRYPVLYNEQFF

d_call: .
v_call: TRBV7-9
cdr3_length: 12
cdr3_aa: CASNVANTEAFF

d_call: .
v_call: TRBV7-9
cdr3_length: 15
cdr3_aa: CASSFLQGSYNEQFF

d_call: .
v_call: TRBV18
cdr3_length: 15
cdr3_aa: CASSPPHRAAETQYF

d_call: .
v_call: TRBV5-6
cdr3_length: 16
cdr3_aa: CASSRGHPSGVNVLTF

d_call: .
v_call: TRBV30
cdr3_length: 14
cdr3_aa: CAWSVWGTDTEAFF